A selection of T cell receptor beta chains follows, all from one sample in a study of T cells in Graves' hyperthyroidism and ophthalmopathy. TCRdb re-derived calls from the multiplex PCR reads in MiXCR, one entry per CDR3 protein. The sample lists roughly 110,000 distinct CDR3 sequences; about 15% were seen once. The specimen sequenced was blood. The receptor source for this set is a woman aged 50 to 60 with Graves' hyperthyroidism. Each CDR3 is given with its conserved first and last residue. A D gene is named only where the DNA matches it firmly. Expanded clones get a size class; other rows say once, few or many, or leave the size out.

D	size	V	J	DNA	CDR3
NA	many	TRBV5-1	TRBJ1-4	TGCGCCAGCAGCTTGGCCCTGGGGGGCACTAATGAAAAACTGTTTTTT	CASSLALGGTNEKLFF
NA	many	TRBV5-6	TRBJ2-5	TGTGCCAGCAGCCAAACTGTCGTGGAAAGCGCAGAGACCCAGTACTTC	CASSQTVVESAETQYF
TRBD1	NA	TRBV9	TRBJ1-1	TGTGCCAGCAGCTCTGGACAGGGGGGCGCTGAAGCTTTCTTT	CASSSGQGGAEAFF
NA	many	TRBV27	TRBJ1-5	TGTGCCAGCCCCCAGACGGGGCAGGCTTTGAATCAGCCCCAGCATTTT	CASPQTGQALNQPQHF
TRBD2	many	TRBV7-9	TRBJ2-1	TGTGCCAGCAGCTCCATAGCGGGAGTTTTCAATGAGCAGTTCTTC	CASSSIAGVFNEQFF
TRBD1	many	TRBV19	TRBJ2-3	TGTGCCAGTAGGGTACAGGGGGCCGGAGATACGCAGTATTTT	CASRVQGAGDTQYF
NA	many	TRBV11-3	TRBJ2-2	TGTGCCAGCAGCTTAGAGGTTTCCGGGGAGCTGTTTTTT	CASSLEVSGELFF
NA	many	TRBV28	TRBJ1-5	TGTGCCAGCACCCTCAGGGAGTTTAATCAGCCCCAGCATTTT	CASTLREFNQPQHF
TRBD2	few	TRBV28	TRBJ2-7	TGTGCCAGCAGCTCAAGAAGAGCACTAGCGGGGAGTTTCGAGCAGTACTTC	CASSSRRALAGSFEQYF
NA	many	TRBV5-1	TRBJ2-7	TGCGCCAGCAGCCAATTGACGGGAGTTCCCTACGAGCAGTACTTC	CASSQLTGVPYEQYF
TRBD2	many	TRBV5-1	TRBJ2-2	TGCGCCAGCAGCTCGCAGGGACTAGGTGCCGGGGAGCTGTTTTTT	CASSSQGLGAGELFF
NA	many	TRBV20-1	TRBJ1-1	TGCAGTGCTAGACCCCACGTCGGGGCCTTGAACACTGAAGCTTTCTTT	CSARPHVGALNTEAFF
NA	NA	TRBV27	TRBJ1-5	TGTGCCAGCAGTTTGGTAGGGGGGGCTGGCAATCAGCCCCAGCATTTT	CASSLVGGAGNQPQHF
TRBD1	many	TRBV13	TRBJ2-3	TGTGCCAGCAGCACCGGACAGGGGTGGCCAGATACGCAGTATTTT	CASSTGQGWPDTQYF
TRBD1	NA	TRBV20-1	TRBJ1-6	TGCAGTGCTAGGGGACAGGGAATGGTCAATTCACCCCTCCACTTT	CSARGQGMVNSPLHF
TRBD2	many	TRBV30	TRBJ2-1	TGTGCCTGGAGGAAGCGGGAGGGGGGATTGGAGCAGTTCTTC	CAWRKREGGLEQFF
NA	many	TRBV6-1	TRBJ1-5	TGTGCCAGCAGAACCTTACAGGGATACGACAATCAGCCCCAGCATTTT	CASRTLQGYDNQPQHF
NA	NA	TRBV2	TRBJ1-6	TGTGCCAGCAGTGATACAGTTAATTCACCCCTCCACTTT	CASSDTVNSPLHF
NA	many	TRBV7-9	TRBJ1-1	TGTGCCAGCAGCTTAGCGGGTTGGGAGTACACTGAAGCTTTCTTT	CASSLAGWEYTEAFF
NA	once	TRBV20-1	TRBJ1-1	TGCAGTCGGCAGGGCGGGCGGAACACTGAAGCTTTCTTT	CSRQGGRNTEAFF
NA	NA	TRBV3-1	TRBJ2-6	TGTGCCAGCAGTCGGACTCAGGCGGGTGGGGCCAACGTCCTGACTTTC	CASSRTQAGGANVLTF
TRBD2	many	TRBV12-3/TRBV12-4	TRBJ2-1	TGTGCCAATACGTCTAGCGGGAGTTCCTACAATGAGCAGTTCTTC	CANTSSGSSYNEQFF
TRBD2	many	TRBV3-1	TRBJ2-1	TGTGCCAGCAGCTACTGGACTAGCGTGCATGAGCAGTTCTTC	CASSYWTSVHEQFF
TRBD2	many	TRBV7-6	TRBJ2-3	TGTGCCAGCAGCCAGTGGGGGGGATCCCTACAGGATACGCAGTATTTT	CASSQWGGSLQDTQYF
TRBD1	many	TRBV20-1	TRBJ2-7	TGCAGTGCTAGAGATCTAGGACAGGGGGCCTACGAGCAGTACTTC	CSARDLGQGAYEQYF
NA	many	TRBV28	TRBJ1-1	TGTGCCAGCGGCAAGAACACTGAAGCTTTCTTT	CASGKNTEAFF
NA	many	TRBV6-1	TRBJ1-1	TGTGCCAGCAGTAACCATCAGACAGCGAACACTGAAGCTTTCTTT	CASSNHQTANTEAFF
NA	NA	TRBV7-8	TRBJ2-2	TGTGCCAGCAGCTTAAGCCAGAACACCGGGGAGCTGTTTTTT	CASSLSQNTGELFF
TRBD1	many	TRBV27	TRBJ2-1	TGTGCCAGCAGTTTGTGGGGACAGGACAATGAGCAGTTCTTC	CASSLWGQDNEQFF
TRBD2	once	TRBV7-9	TRBJ2-3	TGTGCCAGCAGCTCCCGCTTGAGACTAGCGGGGGGAAGCACAGATACGCAGTATTTT	CASSSRLRLAGGSTDTQYF